This T cell receptor (beta chain) was captured by sequencing in a study of CD8 T cells in ankylosing spondylitis. Overall study findings and caveats: Made up of under ten highly homologous variants, a TCR beta motif appeared characteristic of ankylosing spondylitis blood. Significant enrichment of disease-linked clones was reported in matched ankylosing spondylitis synovial fluid. Some motif variants were previously reported in reactive arthritis synovial fluid and blood.

Libraries of TCR beta came from quantitative 5'-RACE with molecular barcodes. TCRdb redid the calling of the 5' RACE reads with MiXCR, one entry per CDR3 protein. The sample includes some 54,000 distinct CDR3 sequences, 7.4% seen only once; the top ten take roughly 8.1%. CDR1 is MGHDK and CDR2 is SYGVNS in the germline V gene. V gave up 4 bases and J gave up 3 bases, with 13 bases separating them. CDR3 size: 15 residues. This clonotype has at least ten counts. Antigen: not known. The sample was blood, either unsorted or a sorted T cell fraction (not recorded which). The gene calls are TRBV25-1 and TRBJ1-5; D gene unclear. The sequence was collected from a female donor with ankylosing spondylitis or in good health (not recorded which). Here the CDR3 DNA reads TGTGCCAGCAGTGCCCCCGGACCGAACAATCAGCCCCAGCATTTT. Its translation is CASSAPGPNNQPQHF.